This TCR beta chain originates from a study of blood T cell repertoires in COVID-19. Data came from immunoSEQ multiplex PCR; TCRdb stores just in-frame clones and leaves some out. The data contain some 150,000 clones, roughly 90% of them seen just once; the ten biggest clones take up 8% to 11%. This CDR3 comprises 16 residues. Trimming took 3 bases from V and 4 from J, leaving 16 bases between them. The germline V gene has CDR1 MDHEN and CDR2 SYDVKM. The sequenced sample consisted of peripheral blood. The V gene is TRBV28, the J gene TRBJ1-5; D not certain. The clonotype was recovered from a man aged 45-60 years with active or convalescent COVID-19. The CDR3 nucleotides read TGTGCCAGCAGTTTTCGAGGGTTTGCGGGGAATCAGCCCCAGCATTTT. Its protein product is CASSFRGFAGNQPQHF. Full variable domain (missing parts from reference TRBV28 and TRBJ1-5): DVKVTQSSRYLVKRTGEKVFLECVQDMDHENMFWYRQDPGLGLRLIYFSYDVKMKEKGDIPEGYSVSREKKERFSLILESASTNQTSMYLCASSFRGFAGNQPQHFGDGTRLSIL.